The present TCR beta chain was sequenced within a study of T cell changes during pregnancy in multiple sclerosis (dated by TCRdb to the late 2010s). For the study in its entirety: The study looked at changes in the T cell repertoire across pregnancy in women with multiple sclerosis.

The library was generated by the immunoSEQ multiplex PCR assay. TCRdb took over this immuneACCESS table, retaining in-frame rearrangements with V and J assigned. Such tables are incomplete; in checked studies, under half of the missing clones stem from an unresolved V gene, and the remainder is unexplained. This sample lists around 71,000 clones; about 90% were detected once. 1.4% to 1.5% of the sample rests with the top ten. The CDR1 and CDR2 encoded by the germline V gene are SGHDT and YYEEEE. The V and J ends are trimmed by 1 base and 3 bases, leaving 4 bases between them. The CDR3 spans 13 residues, from the cysteine through the phenylalanine. Only CDR3 DNA remains: 39 bases, in frame from the first base. About this clone itself: What this receptor recognizes is not known. Base qualities are not recorded, but no much larger clone differs from it by a single base.

The chain was built from TRBV5-6 and TRBJ2-2, with the D gene not clear enough to name. The TCR comes from a female donor with multiple sclerosis, enrolled in a pregnancy study. The material sequenced was peripheral blood, taken after pregnancy. The nucleotide sequence reads as follows: TGTGCCAGCAGCTTGACTTACACCGGGGAGCTGTTTTTT. This translates into CASSLTYTGELFF.